Listed below are T cell receptor beta chains from one sample, sequenced in a study of blood T cell repertoires in COVID-19. TCRdb's table, derived via immunoSEQ multiplex PCR, lists solely in-frame clones and lacks some. Seen here are hundreds of thousands of clones, 85% to 90% observed once, and the top ten hold about 0.26%. Sequenced sample: peripheral blood. All receptors come from a woman between 18 and 29 years old with acute or convalescent COVID-19. CDR3s include the opening cysteine and the closing phenylalanine or tryptophan. A D gene is named only where the DNA matches it firmly. Clone size is shown for a subset of rows, as once, few, many or a class of expanded clone.

j_call	v_call	clone_size	d_call	cdr3_nt	cdr3_aa
TRBJ1-1	TRBV7-8	.	TRBD1	TGTGCCAGCAGCAGGACAGGGGTGAACACTGAAGCTTTCTTT	CASSRTGVNTEAFF
TRBJ1-4	TRBV6-5	few	.	TGTGCCAGCGGGAGGGGCACATCCCCTAATGAAAAACTGTTTTTT	CASGRGTSPNEKLFF
TRBJ1-6	TRBV7-2	.	.	TGTGCCAGCAGCAAAATAGTGTCACCCCTCCACTTT	CASSKIVSPLHF
TRBJ1-2	TRBV12-3/TRBV12-4	.	.	TGTGCCAGCAGCCAGACAGGAGTTGGTGGCTACACCTTC	CASSQTGVGGYTF
TRBJ2-1	TRBV27	.	TRBD2	TGTGCCAGCAGCCGTCGGACTAGCGGGGGGGTAGACAATGAGCAGTTCTTC	CASSRRTSGGVDNEQFF
TRBJ1-5	TRBV6-2/TRBV6-3	.	TRBD1	TGTGCCAGCAGTTACTCGAAGGGACAGCACAATCAGCCCCAGCATTTT	CASSYSKGQHNQPQHF
TRBJ2-7	TRBV27	.	.	TGTGCCAGCAAGTCCAGGGGTCCCGAGCAGTACTTC	CASKSRGPEQYF
TRBJ1-1	TRBV11-2	once	.	TGTGCCAGCAGCGAAAAAAACCTCACAGGGAACACTGAAGCTTTCTTT	CASSEKNLTGNTEAFF
TRBJ2-2	TRBV4-3	.	.	TGCGCCAGCAGCCAAGAAGTTTGGGCGAACGGGGAGCTGTTTTTT	CASSQEVWANGELFF
TRBJ2-3	TRBV4-3	.	TRBD1	TGCGCCAGCAGCCAGAGGACAGGATTCACAGATACGCAGTATTTT	CASSQRTGFTDTQYF
TRBJ2-7	TRBV18	.	TRBD2	TGTGCCAGCCAAGCAGGGACTACCTCCTACGAGCAGTACTTC	CASQAGTTSYEQYF
TRBJ2-5	TRBV6-1	.	.	TGTGCCAGCAGTGCACGTCGGGACACGTGGGGGGAGACCCAGTACTTC	CASSARRDTWGETQYF
TRBJ2-3	TRBV11-3	.	.	TGTGCCAGCAGCTTAGATGCCGGGGTAGGAGATACGCAGTATTTT	CASSLDAGVGDTQYF
TRBJ1-5	TRBV15	.	.	TGTGCCACCAGCAGGGACAACAATCAGCCCCAGCATTTT	CATSRDNNQPQHF
TRBJ2-7	TRBV3-1/TRBV3-2	.	TRBD2	TGTGCCAGCAGCCCCCTAGCGGGGGTCTCCTACGAACAGTACTTC	CASSPLAGVSYEQYF
TRBJ2-2	TRBV4-3	many	.	TGCGCCAGCAGCCAAGGAACAGGAGATAACACCGGGGAGCTGTTTTTT	CASSQGTGDNTGELFF
TRBJ1-2	TRBV5-1	.	.	TGCGCCAGCAGCGACCTGGGGGCAGGCTATGGCTACACCTTC	CASSDLGAGYGYTF
TRBJ1-1	TRBV9	.	.	TGTGCCAGCAGCGGAACTCCAGGAAGTCCCGACACTGAAGCTTTCTTT	CASSGTPGSPDTEAFF
TRBJ2-7	TRBV29-1	.	TRBD1	TGCAGCGTTGAGTCAGGGGGTTCCTTCTACGAGCAGTACTTC	CSVESGGSFYEQYF
TRBJ1-1	TRBV24-1	once	TRBD1	TGTGCCACCAGTGATGCCGGGACAGGGCCGAGAGACTTT	CATSDAGTGPRDF
TRBJ1-5	TRBV27	.	.	TGTGCCAGCAGTTTATCGAGCACAGGGTATAGCAATCAGCCCCAGCATTTT	CASSLSSTGYSNQPQHF
TRBJ1-1	TRBV7-7	.	TRBD1	TGTGCCAGCAGCTACCGGGACAGGGGGAACACTGAAGCTTTCTTT	CASSYRDRGNTEAFF
TRBJ1-2	TRBV5-1	.	.	TGCGCCAGCAGCCGAATCCCCAGGGTAGATGGCTACACCTTC	CASSRIPRVDGYTF
TRBJ1-6	TRBV21-1	.	.	TGTGCCAGCAGCCCCGAGGGACACGGTAATTCACCCCTCCACTTT	CASSPEGHGNSPLHF
TRBJ1-6	TRBV2	.	.	TGTGCCAGCCTCCTTCGGGGTCCTAATAATTCACCCCTCCACTTT	CASLLRGPNNSPLHF
TRBJ2-1	TRBV27	.	TRBD2	TGTGCCAGCAGTTTAAGAACCAGCGGGGGGGTCTGGTACAATGAGCAGTTCTTC	CASSLRTSGGVWYNEQFF
TRBJ2-2	TRBV4-3	.	TRBD1	TGCGCCAGCAGCCGCGGATATTCCGGGACAGCCTCAACCGGGGAGCTGTTTTTT	CASSRGYSGTASTGELFF
TRBJ1-3	TRBV18	.	TRBD1	TGTGCCAGCTCACCCCTACCCAGGGGGAGCTCTGGAAACACCATATATTTT	CASSPLPRGSSGNTIYF
TRBJ2-5	TRBV5-5	.	.	TGTGCCAGCAGCTTCCGGGGGGAGACCCAGTACTTC	CASSFRGETQYF
TRBJ1-5	TRBV21-1	.	.	TGTGCCAGCAGCATTCACGGGGGTGTGGGTCAGCCCCAGCATTTT	CASSIHGGVGQPQHF
TRBJ2-3	TRBV4-1	.	.	TGCGCCAGCAGCCAAGATTCTAGCACAGATACGCAGTATTTT	CASSQDSSTDTQYF
TRBJ2-5	TRBV19	.	.	TGTGCCAGTAGAACAGAAGAGACCCAGTACTTC	CASRTEETQYF
TRBJ2-2	TRBV9	.	TRBD1	TGTGCCAGCAGCGTAGCCCCACGGACAGGAATTATCAACACCGGGGAGCTGTTTTTT	CASSVAPRTGIINTGELFF
TRBJ1-1	TRBV19	.	.	TGTGCCAGTAGCGGCGGCCCTGAAGCTTTCTTT	CASSGGPEAFF
TRBJ1-6	TRBV4-1	once	.	TGCGCCAGCAGCCAGCCCTCGGGGGGGTATAATTCACCCCTCCACTTT	CASSQPSGGYNSPLHF
TRBJ1-2	TRBV4-1	.	TRBD1	TGCGCCAGCAGCCAAGTCGTGACAGGGGTGAGTAGCGGTGGCTACACCTTC	CASSQVVTGVSSGGYTF
TRBJ1-2	TRBV27	.	.	TGTGCCAGCAGTTCCACAGGATTTAATGGCTACACCTTC	CASSSTGFNGYTF
TRBJ1-2	TRBV5-4	.	TRBD1	TGTGCCAGCAGCTTGGGAGGGGGCGCCTACTATGGCTACACCTTC	CASSLGGGAYYGYTF
TRBJ2-7	TRBV6-4	.	TRBD1	TGTGCCAGCAGTGAAGGGGCCGGGACAGGGTTACACGAGCAGTACTTC	CASSEGAGTGLHEQYF
TRBJ1-2	TRBV27	.	.	TGTGCCAGTCGAGGGAACTATGGCTACACCTTC	CASRGNYGYTF
TRBJ1-3	TRBV4-2	.	TRBD1	TGTGCCAGCAGCCAAGATACAATCGAGGAGGGACAGGTGGTGGGAAACACCATATATTTT	CASSQDTIEEGQVVGNTIYF
TRBJ2-7	TRBV4-2	.	.	TGTGCCAGCAGCCAAGATAGGAGGAGGGACCGACCGTACTTC	CASSQDRRRDRPYF
TRBJ1-2	TRBV25-1	few	TRBD1	TGTGCCAGCAGACAGGGGAACTATGGCTACACCTTC	CASRQGNYGYTF
TRBJ1-2	TRBV24-1	.	.	TGTGCCACCAGTGATCGCGGGACCCTAGCTAACTATGGCTACACCTTC	CATSDRGTLANYGYTF
TRBJ1-2	TRBV24-1	.	.	TGTGCCACCAGTAATGGCAGTAACTATGGCTACACCTTC	CATSNGSNYGYTF
TRBJ1-2	TRBV28	.	.	TGTGCCAGCAGTCCCGAGGACTATGGCTACACCTTC	CASSPEDYGYTF
TRBJ2-7	TRBV6-5	.	.	TGTGCCAGCAGTTACGGGGCAGCCGCCTACGAGCAGTACTTC	CASSYGAAAYEQYF
TRBJ1-2	TRBV7-8	.	TRBD1	TGTGCCAGCAGCCTTAGACAGGGCTATGGCTACACCTTC	CASSLRQGYGYTF
TRBJ1-1	TRBV5-6	once	.	TGTGCCAGCAGCTCTACCCGGGTCTCGAACACTGAAGCTTTCTTT	CASSSTRVSNTEAFF
TRBJ1-6	TRBV19	.	.	TGTGCCAGTACCGACAGGAGCTCCTATAATTCACCCCTCCACTTT	CASTDRSSYNSPLHF
TRBJ1-2	TRBV7-3	.	TRBD1	TGTGCCAGCAGCTTAACGGGACAGGAGAATGGCTACACCTTC	CASSLTGQENGYTF
TRBJ2-1	TRBV5-4	.	.	TGTGCCAGCAGCTTTGTCAGGAATGAGCAGTTCTTC	CASSFVRNEQFF
TRBJ1-1	TRBV3-1/TRBV3-2	.	TRBD1	TGTGCCAGCAGCCATCCCTCTTTTCGACAGGGCGTGAGGGAAGCTTTCTTT	CASSHPSFRQGVREAFF
TRBJ1-5	TRBV7-2	.	TRBD1	TGTGCCAGCAGCTTATTTGGGACAGGGGCCCCCAATCAGCCCCAGCATTTT	CASSLFGTGAPNQPQHF
TRBJ1-2	TRBV12-3/TRBV12-4	.	.	TGTGCCAGCAGCCACGGACTCTATGGCTACACCTTC	CASSHGLYGYTF
TRBJ1-2	TRBV4-2	.	.	TGTGCCAGCAGCCAAGACCCGGGGACTGCAAACTATGGCTACACCTTC	CASSQDPGTANYGYTF
TRBJ1-4	TRBV6-5	once	.	TGTGCCAGCAGTTACTCTGCCGGGTTTAGGGAAAAACTGTTTTTT	CASSYSAGFREKLFF
TRBJ2-7	TRBV6-1	.	.	TGTGCCAGCAGTGACGGCAGGGGACACGAGCAGTACTTC	CASSDGRGHEQYF
TRBJ2-7	TRBV2	.	.	TGTGCCAGCAGCGCTAACGAGCAGTACTTC	CASSANEQYF